Listed here is a single T cell receptor (beta chain). These data are taken from a study of human thymus T cells. The CDR3 length is 11 residues. The V end was cut by 4 bases, the J end by 8 bases, with 6 bases between. CDR1 is SEHNR, CDR2 FQNEAQ, per germline (reference sequence). Donors were healthy Finnish babies undergoing corrective operations for congenital heart defects. An approximately 0.5-1 mL peripheral blood aliquot was taken intraoperatively from four of eight donors. Assay: immunoSEQ multiplex PCR; the TCRdb copy retains only in-frame clones and omits some. The table has some 44,000 clones, 85% to 95% seen once.

The receptor was derived from a girl in the first two years of life with a congenital heart defect but otherwise immunologically healthy. The chain carries TRBV7-9 and TRBJ2-1, with D uncertain. The sample comprised blood. CDR3 sequence reads: CASSYVYEQFF. The CDR3 coding sequence is TGTGCCAGCAGCTATGTCTATGAGCAGTTCTTC.